The 2 T cell receptor beta chains reported below all come from one sample, sequenced in a study of CD8 T cells in Susac syndrome. With random hexamers, reverse transcription was performed on roughly 0.5 to 1 ug of RNA. TCRdb re-analysed the immunoSEQ multiplex PCR reads in MiXCR, keeping a single row per CDR3 protein. The table lists some 200,000 distinct CDR3 sequences, 85% to 95% of them singletons. The material sequenced was CD8+ T cells from PBMCs. The receptors were sampled from a human donor with Susac syndrome.

J is TRBJ1-2 and V is TRBV3-1; D is perhaps TRBD1 (6 bases). There are 19 residues in the CDR3. V shed 4 bases and J shed 2 bases, with 26 bases lying between them. Germline CDR1 and CDR2: LGHDT and YNNKEL (reference sequence). This chain's CDR3 is CASSRARGGDRTINYGYTF. CDR3 nucleotide sequence: TGTGCCAGCAGCCGAGCAAGAGGGGGAGACAGGACGATAAACTATGGCTACACCTTC.

V usage is TRBV7-9 and J usage is TRBJ2-1, with D perhaps matching TRBD2 (5 bases). Germline-derived CDR1 and CDR2 are SEHNR and FQNEAQ (reference sequence). The CDR3 is 11 residues long. The V gene lost 0 bases and the J gene lost 15 bases, with 9 bases spanning the gap. DNA of the CDR3: TGTGCCAGCAGCTTAGCGGGAGAAGGGTTCTTC. This translates into CASSLAGEGFF.